A selection of T cell receptor beta chains follows, all from one sample in a study of tumour-infiltrating T cells in Burkitt lymphoma. Measured with immunoSEQ multiplex PCR; TCRdb has only the in-frame clones, and not every one. This table holds some 6,600 clones, about 83% found once. Sequenced material: tumor tissue. Every receptor here comes from a human donor with Burkitt lymphoma. Both conserved end residues are part of each CDR3. The D gene is left open where the match is weak. For some rows the clone size is stated as once, few or many, or as a class when expanded; others skip it.

CDR3aa	CDR3nt	d_gene	j_gene	abundance	v_gene
CASSQSPGASREQYF	TGCGCCAGCAGCCAATCACCGGGGGCTTCTCGGGAGCAGTACTTC	-	TRBJ2-7	-	TRBV4-1
CAWTGVNEQYF	TGTGCCTGGACAGGGGTGAACGAGCAGTACTTC	-	TRBJ2-7	-	TRBV30
CATSRVGGNQPQHF	TGTGCCACCAGCAGAGTTGGTGGCAATCAGCCCCAGCATTTT	-	TRBJ1-5	-	TRBV15
CASSETRLRSYEQYF	TGTGCCAGCAGTGAAACTCGATTACGGAGCTACGAGCAGTACTTC	-	TRBJ2-7	-	TRBV25-1
CASRLAGLGADTQYF	TGCGCCAGCAGGCTAGCGGGCCTGGGGGCAGATACGCAGTATTTT	TRBD2	TRBJ2-3	-	TRBV5-1
CATSRVAGPYGYTF	TGTGCCACCAGCAGAGTTGCGGGACCCTATGGCTACACCTTC	-	TRBJ1-2	-	TRBV15
CASSLMASGSYEQYF	TGTGCCAGCAGTTTAATGGCTAGCGGGTCCTACGAGCAGTACTTC	TRBD2	TRBJ2-7	-	TRBV27
CASSDPGTGGSETQYF	TGTGCCAGCAGTGACCCCGGGACAGGGGGATCAGAGACCCAGTACTTC	TRBD1	TRBJ2-5	-	TRBV25-1
CASSQQRLNQPQHF	TGTGCCAGCAGTCAACAGAGATTAAATCAGCCCCAGCATTTT	-	TRBJ1-5	once	TRBV6-5
CASWGSNYYGYTF	TGCGCCAGCTGGGGGAGCAACTACTATGGCTACACCTTC	-	TRBJ1-2	-	TRBV5-1
CASSLGSGASGYTF	TGTGCCAGCAGCTTAGGATCAGGGGCGAGTGGCTACACCTTC	-	TRBJ1-2	-	TRBV7-9
CASRKTNRRGGVETQYF	TGTGCCAGCAGGAAGACGAATCGGCGGGGGGGTGTGGAGACCCAGTACTTC	TRBD2	TRBJ2-5	-	TRBV7-6
CASSFNRGGYYEQYF	TGTGCCAGCAGCTTCAACAGGGGAGGGTACTACGAGCAGTACTTC	-	TRBJ2-7	once	TRBV11-1
CASMWYNEQFF	TGCGCCAGCATGTGGTACAATGAGCAGTTCTTC	-	TRBJ2-1	-	TRBV4-1
CASSLFSGSKGGEQYF	TGTGCCAGCAGTTTATTCAGCGGGAGCAAAGGAGGCGAGCAGTACTTC	TRBD2	TRBJ2-7	-	TRBV28
CASSLEPKTQYF	TGTGCCAGCAGCTTGGAACCCAAGACCCAGTACTTC	-	TRBJ2-5	-	TRBV5-6
CASSQVRTSGLALDNEQFF	TGCGCCAGCAGCCAAGTACGAACCTCGGGGCTAGCGTTGGACAATGAGCAGTTCTTC	-	TRBJ2-1	few	TRBV4-1
CASSLYLPGLIQETQYF	TGTGCCAGCAGTTTATACCTTCCGGGACTCATCCAAGAGACCCAGTACTTC	-	TRBJ2-5	-	TRBV27
CASSFTSAPYEQYF	TGTGCCAGCAGCTTCACTAGCGCTCCTTACGAGCAGTACTTC	TRBD2	TRBJ2-7	-	TRBV11-2
CASSVGDRGRETEAFF	TGTGCCAGCAGTGTAGGGGACAGGGGGAGAGAAACTGAAGCTTTCTTT	TRBD1	TRBJ1-1	-	TRBV6-1
CASSLLTGDTGELFF	TGTGCCAGCAGCTTATTGACAGGAGACACCGGGGAGCTGTTTTTT	-	TRBJ2-2	once	TRBV11-2
CASSMKARAYEQYF	TGTGCCAGTAGTATGAAAGCGAGAGCCTACGAGCAGTACTTC	-	TRBJ2-7	few	TRBV19
CASGKNSRETQYF	TGTGCTAGTGGTAAGAACTCACGAGAGACCCAGTACTTC	-	TRBJ2-5	-	TRBV12-5
CASSLDASYEEKLFF	TGCGCCAGCAGCTTAGACGCCTCCTACGAGGAAAAACTGTTTTTT	-	TRBJ1-4	-	TRBV5-1
CATSSIAGKYNEQFF	TGTGCCACCAGCAGTATAGCGGGAAAATACAATGAGCAGTTCTTC	TRBD2	TRBJ2-1	-	TRBV15
CASSPPGSGRYEQYF	TGTGCCAGCAGTCCCCCGGGTAGCGGGAGATACGAGCAGTACTTC	TRBD2	TRBJ2-7	once	TRBV6-5
CASSVELVGYNEQFF	TGTGCCAGCAGCGTAGAGTTAGTCGGTTACAATGAGCAGTTCTTC	-	TRBJ2-1	-	TRBV9
CASSVGNRGATNEKLFF	TGTGCCAGCAGCGTAGGGAACAGGGGAGCAACTAATGAAAAACTGTTTTTT	TRBD1	TRBJ1-4	-	TRBV9
CASSHGGTNSPLHF	TGTGCCAGCAGTCACGGGGGTACCAATTCACCCCTCCACTTT	-	TRBJ1-6	-	TRBV5-5
CASTLTYEQYF	TGTGCCAGCACCTTAACCTACGAGCAGTACTTC	-	TRBJ2-7	-	TRBV2
CASSISDLGDDEQYF	TGTGCCAGTAGTATTTCGGATTTGGGGGATGACGAGCAGTACTTC	-	TRBJ2-7	-	TRBV19
CASSQDWGSGGPKTDTQYF	TGCGCCAGCAGCCAAGATTGGGGGAGCGGGGGCCCCAAAACAGATACGCAGTATTTT	TRBD2	TRBJ2-3	few	TRBV4-1
CASSLARFNEKLFF	TGTGCCAGCAGCTTAGCACGGTTCAATGAAAAACTGTTTTTT	-	TRBJ1-4	-	TRBV7-8
CASIGQGTYNEQFF	TGTGCCAGTATCGGACAGGGGACCTACAATGAGCAGTTCTTC	TRBD1	TRBJ2-1	-	TRBV19
CASSRSHQPQHF	TGCGCCAGCAGTCGAAGCCATCAGCCCCAGCATTTT	-	TRBJ1-5	-	TRBV23-1
CASSEAQQRKYF	TGTGCCAGCAGTGAAGCACAACAGAGAAAGTACTTC	-	TRBJ2-7	once	TRBV6-1
CASSIDSHNNQPQHF	TGTGCCAGTAGTATTGACAGCCATAACAATCAGCCCCAGCATTTT	-	TRBJ1-5	-	TRBV19
CAIFGQGASEQYF	TGTGCCATCTTCGGCCAGGGGGCTAGTGAGCAGTACTTC	TRBD1	TRBJ2-7	-	TRBV10-3
CASSLRGTLGLISHEQYF	TGTGCCAGCAGCTTACGGGGGACCCTTGGTCTAATCTCCCACGAGCAGTACTTC	-	TRBJ2-7	-	TRBV5-6
CASSTNRQGSYGYTF	TGTGCCAGCAGCACTAACCGACAGGGAAGCTATGGCTACACCTTC	TRBD1	TRBJ1-2	-	TRBV9
CAWSPDRVADTQYF	TGTGCCTGGAGTCCGGACAGGGTCGCAGATACGCAGTATTTT	TRBD1	TRBJ2-3	-	TRBV30
CASSPTGIEPQHF	TGTGCCAGCAGCCCGACAGGGATTGAGCCCCAGCATTTT	TRBD1	TRBJ1-5	-	TRBV6-4
CASKGMVTEAFF	TGTGCCAGCAAGGGGATGGTCACTGAAGCTTTCTTT	-	TRBJ1-1	-	TRBV2
CASRNNNQPQHF	TGTGCCAGTAGGAACAACAATCAGCCCCAGCATTTT	-	TRBJ1-5	-	TRBV19
CASSLALSRDRTEAFF	TGTGCCAGCAGCTTAGCGCTAAGCCGGGACCGAACAGAAGCTTTCTTT	-	TRBJ1-1	-	TRBV7-9
CASGRGRADTQYF	TGCGCCAGCGGGAGGGGCAGGGCAGATACGCAGTATTTT	TRBD2	TRBJ2-3	-	TRBV10-1
CASSYTRAETYEQYF	TGTGCCAGCAGTTATACTCGCGCAGAAACCTACGAGCAGTACTTC	-	TRBJ2-7	-	TRBV6-5
CASRGDRGSDTQYF	TGTGCCAGCCGCGGGGACAGGGGTTCAGATACGCAGTATTTT	TRBD1	TRBJ2-3	-	TRBV19
CASSEAGGFQPQHF	TGTGCCAGCAGTGAAGCAGGGGGGTTTCAGCCCCAGCATTTT	-	TRBJ1-5	-	TRBV6-1
CASSHRTGGTEAFF	TGTGCCAGTAGTCATCGGACAGGCGGCACTGAAGCTTTCTTT	TRBD1	TRBJ1-1	once	TRBV19
CASTRDLGGYNEQFF	TGTGCCAGCACCCGGGACTTAGGGGGATACAATGAGCAGTTCTTC	-	TRBJ2-1	-	TRBV27
CASSYSQGATYEQYF	TGTGCCAGCAGTTACAGCCAGGGGGCCACCTACGAGCAGTACTTC	TRBD1	TRBJ2-7	-	TRBV6-5
CASSDLRGGPNTEAFF	TGTGCCAGCAGTGACCTCCGGGGGGGACCGAACACTGAAGCTTTCTTT	-	TRBJ1-1	-	TRBV2
CASSILLGTYEQYF	TGTGCCAGTAGTATTCTACTGGGGACCTACGAGCAGTACTTC	-	TRBJ2-7	-	TRBV19
CASSVAFRETQYF	TGTGCCAGCAGCGTCGCTTTTAGGGAGACCCAGTACTTC	-	TRBJ2-5	-	TRBV6-5
CSVGGPIFYTQYF	TGCAGCGTTGGCGGACCAATCTTCTATACGCAGTATTTT	-	TRBJ2-3	-	TRBV29-1
CASSPYEGYQGQNYGYTF	TGTGCCAGCAGCCCTTACGAAGGATACCAGGGACAGAACTATGGCTACACCTTC	TRBD1	TRBJ1-2	-	TRBV7-3
CASSLFKDQPQHF	TGCGCCAGCAGCTTGTTTAAGGATCAGCCCCAGCATTTT	-	TRBJ1-5	-	TRBV5-1
CASSRTGGANYGYTF	TGTGCCAGCAGTAGGACAGGGGGCGCGAACTATGGCTACACCTTC	TRBD1	TRBJ1-2	few	TRBV7-9
CASSQRALSGEQFF	TGTGCCAGCAGCCAAAGGGCTCTCTCGGGTGAGCAGTTCTTC	-	TRBJ2-1	few	TRBV4-2